This entry lists 4 T cell receptor beta chains sequenced from one sample in a study of OX40 agonist ivuxolimab in advanced cancers. Generated by immunoSEQ multiplex PCR, the TCRdb table keeps only in-frame clones and is missing some. The sample holds around 30,000 clones, 82% seen once. The input for sequencing was CD4+ or CD8+ T cells sorted from blood, taken in a trial of the OX40 agonist ivuxolimab. These receptors all come from an adult with an advanced solid tumor such as melanoma, head and neck, liver or kidney cancer.

This chain joins TRBV7-3 and TRBJ2-1, with 7 bases fitting TRBD1. Trimming took 5 bases from V and 3 from J; bases not matched to a gene: 4. Germline V gives CDR1 SGHTA, CDR2 FQGTGA. The CDR3 totals 14 residues. This CDR3 reads CASSPDRIYNEQFF. The CDR3 nucleotides read TGTGCCAGCAGCCCGGACAGGATCTACAATGAGCAGTTCTTC.

This clone was detected once. CDR3 sequence (DNA): TGTGCCAGCAGCCAACGACCCGTTTTCTACGAGCAGTACTTC. Translation gives CASSQRPVFYEQYF. The V and J genes are TRBV14 and TRBJ2-7; D is uncertain. Germline V CDR1 and CDR2: SGHDN, FVKESK. The CDR3 is 14 amino acids. Trimming stripped 2 bases from V and 3 bases from J, with 11 bases between.

This sequence joins TRBV6-1 and TRBJ2-5; TRBD2 matches at 12 bases. The J call may be in error: the DNA end matches TRBJ2-7 better. CDR3 size: 16 residues. Germline V lookup: CDR1 MNHNS, CDR2 SASEGT. This CDR3 reads CASSAATSGRPYEQYF. The CDR3, as DNA: TGTGCCAGCAGTGCAGCGACTAGCGGGAGACCCTACGAGCAGTACTTC.

The chain couples TRBV11-2 to TRBJ1-1; D gene uncertain. The CDR3 covers 14 residues. The V gene's germline CDR1 is SGHAT and CDR2 FQNNGV. V gave up 8 bases and J gave up 3 bases, with 16 bases separating them. CDR3 loop: CASGPGRPYTEAFF. The CDR3 bases are TGTGCCAGCGGCCCGGGGAGGCCGTACACTGAAGCTTTCTTT.